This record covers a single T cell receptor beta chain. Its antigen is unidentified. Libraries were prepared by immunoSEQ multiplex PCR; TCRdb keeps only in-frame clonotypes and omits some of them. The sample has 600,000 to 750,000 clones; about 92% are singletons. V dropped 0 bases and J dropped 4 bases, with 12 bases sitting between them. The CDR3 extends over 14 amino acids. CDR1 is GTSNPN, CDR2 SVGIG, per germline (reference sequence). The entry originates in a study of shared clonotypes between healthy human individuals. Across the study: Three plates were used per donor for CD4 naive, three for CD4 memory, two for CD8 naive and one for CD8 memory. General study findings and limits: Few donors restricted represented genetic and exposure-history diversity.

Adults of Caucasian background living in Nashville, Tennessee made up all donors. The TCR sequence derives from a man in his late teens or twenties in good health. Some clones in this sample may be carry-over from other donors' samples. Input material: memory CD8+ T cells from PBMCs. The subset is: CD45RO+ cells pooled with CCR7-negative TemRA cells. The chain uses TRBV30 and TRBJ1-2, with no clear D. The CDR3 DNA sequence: TGTGCCTGGAGTGTACAAGGACTCTTCTATGGCTACACCTTC. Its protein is CAWSVQGLFYGYTF.